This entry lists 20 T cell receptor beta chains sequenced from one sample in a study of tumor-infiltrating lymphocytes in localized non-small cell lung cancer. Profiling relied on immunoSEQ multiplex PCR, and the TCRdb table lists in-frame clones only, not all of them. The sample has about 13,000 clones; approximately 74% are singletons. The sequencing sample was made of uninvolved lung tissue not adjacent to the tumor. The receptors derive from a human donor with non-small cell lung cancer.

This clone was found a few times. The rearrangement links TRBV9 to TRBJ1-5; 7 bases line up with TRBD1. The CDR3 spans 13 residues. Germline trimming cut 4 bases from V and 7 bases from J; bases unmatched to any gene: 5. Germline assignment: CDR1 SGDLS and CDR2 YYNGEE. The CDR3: CASSLTGAQPQHF. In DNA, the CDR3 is TGTGCCAGCAGCCTCACAGGGGCCCAGCCCCAGCATTTT.

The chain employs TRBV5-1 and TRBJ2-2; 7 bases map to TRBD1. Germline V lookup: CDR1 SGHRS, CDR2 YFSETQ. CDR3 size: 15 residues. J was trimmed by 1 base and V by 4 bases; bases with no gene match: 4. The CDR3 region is CASSTGQQNTGELFF. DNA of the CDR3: TGCGCCAGCAGCACGGGACAGCAGAACACCGGGGAGCTGTTTTTT.

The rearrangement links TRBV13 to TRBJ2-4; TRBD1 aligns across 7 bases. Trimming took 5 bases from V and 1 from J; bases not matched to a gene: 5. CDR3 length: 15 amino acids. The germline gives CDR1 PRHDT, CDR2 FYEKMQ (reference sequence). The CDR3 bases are TGTGCCAGCAGCCCGTCGACAGGGGCCAAAAACATTCAGTACTTC. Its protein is CASSPSTGAKNIQYF.

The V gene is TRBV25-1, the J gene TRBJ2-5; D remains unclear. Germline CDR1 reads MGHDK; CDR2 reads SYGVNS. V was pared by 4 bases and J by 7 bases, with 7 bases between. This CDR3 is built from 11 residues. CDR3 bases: TGTGCCAGCAGTGCCCGCCTGACCCAGTACTTC. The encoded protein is CASSARLTQYF.

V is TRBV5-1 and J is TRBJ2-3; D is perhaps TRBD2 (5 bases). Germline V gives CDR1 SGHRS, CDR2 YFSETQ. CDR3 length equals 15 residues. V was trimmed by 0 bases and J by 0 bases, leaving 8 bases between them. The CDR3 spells CASSLGGYSTDTQYF. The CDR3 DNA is TGCGCCAGCAGCTTGGGAGGGTACAGCACAGATACGCAGTATTTT.

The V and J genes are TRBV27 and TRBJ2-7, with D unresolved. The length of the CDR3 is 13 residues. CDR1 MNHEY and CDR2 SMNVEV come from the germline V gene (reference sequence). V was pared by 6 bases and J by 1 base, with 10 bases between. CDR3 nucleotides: TGTGCCAGCAGCACTACTAATTCCTACGAGCAGTACTTC. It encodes CASSTTNSYEQYF.

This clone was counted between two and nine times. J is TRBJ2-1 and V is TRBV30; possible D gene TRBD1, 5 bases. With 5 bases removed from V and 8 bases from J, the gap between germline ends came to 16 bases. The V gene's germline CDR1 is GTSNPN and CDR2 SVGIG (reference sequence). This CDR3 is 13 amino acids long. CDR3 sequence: CAWDRGMKDEQFF. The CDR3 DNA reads TGTGCCTGGGATAGGGGAATGAAGGATGAGCAGTTCTTC.

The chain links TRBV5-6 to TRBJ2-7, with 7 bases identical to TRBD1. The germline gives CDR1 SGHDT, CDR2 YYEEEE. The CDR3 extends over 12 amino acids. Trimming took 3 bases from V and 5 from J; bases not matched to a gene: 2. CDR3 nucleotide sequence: TGTGCCAGCAGCTCCACAGGGGACGAGCAGTACTTC. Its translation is CASSSTGDEQYF.

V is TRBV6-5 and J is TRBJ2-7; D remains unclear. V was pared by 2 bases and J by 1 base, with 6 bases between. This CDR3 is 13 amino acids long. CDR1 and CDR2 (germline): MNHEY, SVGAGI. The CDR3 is CASSYADSYEQYF. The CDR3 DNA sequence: TGTGCCAGCAGTTACGCGGATTCCTACGAGCAGTACTTC.

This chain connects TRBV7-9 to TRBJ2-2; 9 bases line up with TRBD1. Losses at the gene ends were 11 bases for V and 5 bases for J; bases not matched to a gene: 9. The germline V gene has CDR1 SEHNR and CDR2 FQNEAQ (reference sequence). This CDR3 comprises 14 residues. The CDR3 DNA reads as TGTGCCTGTTCTGGGACAGGGAAAACCGGGGAGCTGTTTTTT. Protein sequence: CACSGTGKTGELFF.

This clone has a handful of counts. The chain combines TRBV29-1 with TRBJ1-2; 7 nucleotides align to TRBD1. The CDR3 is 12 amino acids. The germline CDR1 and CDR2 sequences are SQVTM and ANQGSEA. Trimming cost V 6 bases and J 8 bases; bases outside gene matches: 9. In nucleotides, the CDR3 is TGCAGCGTCCGGGACAGCGGTGAAGGCTACACCTTC. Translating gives CSVRDSGEGYTF.

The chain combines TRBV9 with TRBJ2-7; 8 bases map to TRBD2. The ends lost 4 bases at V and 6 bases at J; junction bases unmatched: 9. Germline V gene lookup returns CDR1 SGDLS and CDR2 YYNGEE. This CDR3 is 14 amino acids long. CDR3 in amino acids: CASSTSQAGGEQYF. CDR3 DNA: TGTGCCAGCAGCACATCCCAGGCGGGGGGCGAGCAGTACTTC.

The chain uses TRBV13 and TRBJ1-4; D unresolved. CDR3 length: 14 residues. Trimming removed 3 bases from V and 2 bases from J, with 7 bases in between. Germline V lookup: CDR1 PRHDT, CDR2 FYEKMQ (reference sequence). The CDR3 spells CASSFSWTNEKLFF. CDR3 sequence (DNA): TGTGCCAGCAGCTTCTCCTGGACTAATGAAAAACTGTTTTTT.

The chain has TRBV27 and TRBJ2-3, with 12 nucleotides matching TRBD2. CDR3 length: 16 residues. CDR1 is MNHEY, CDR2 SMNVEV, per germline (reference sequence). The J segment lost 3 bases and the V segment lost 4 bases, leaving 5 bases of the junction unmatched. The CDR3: CASSSQLAGGTDTQYF. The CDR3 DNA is TGTGCCAGCAGTTCACAACTAGCGGGAGGTACAGATACGCAGTATTTT.

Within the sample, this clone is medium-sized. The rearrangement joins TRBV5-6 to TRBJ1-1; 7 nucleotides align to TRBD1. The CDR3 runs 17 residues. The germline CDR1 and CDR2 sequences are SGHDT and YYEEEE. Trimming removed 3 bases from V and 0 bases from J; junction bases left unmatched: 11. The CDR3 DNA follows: TGTGCCAGCAGCTCAGGACAGGTTCGCCTCATGAACACTGAAGCTTTCTTT. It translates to CASSSGQVRLMNTEAFF. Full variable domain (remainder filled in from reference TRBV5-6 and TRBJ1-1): DAGVTQSPTHLIKTRGQQVTLRCSPKSGHDTVSWYQQALGQGPQFIFQYYEEEERQRGNFPDRFSGHQFPNYSSELNVNALLLGDSALYLCASSSGQVRLMNTEAFFGQGTRLTVV.

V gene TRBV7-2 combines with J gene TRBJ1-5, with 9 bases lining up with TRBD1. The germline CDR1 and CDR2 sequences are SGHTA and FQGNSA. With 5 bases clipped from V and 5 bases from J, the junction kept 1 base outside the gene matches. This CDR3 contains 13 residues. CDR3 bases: TGTGCCAGCAGCGGGACAGGGTATCAGCCCCAGCATTTT. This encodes CASSGTGYQPQHF.

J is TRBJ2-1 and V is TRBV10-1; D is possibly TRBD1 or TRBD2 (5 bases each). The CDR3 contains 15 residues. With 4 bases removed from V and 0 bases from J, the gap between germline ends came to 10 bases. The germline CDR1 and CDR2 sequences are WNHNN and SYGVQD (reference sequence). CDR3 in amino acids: CASSGGANSYNEQFF. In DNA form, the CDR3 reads TGCGCCAGCAGTGGAGGGGCGAACTCCTACAATGAGCAGTTCTTC.

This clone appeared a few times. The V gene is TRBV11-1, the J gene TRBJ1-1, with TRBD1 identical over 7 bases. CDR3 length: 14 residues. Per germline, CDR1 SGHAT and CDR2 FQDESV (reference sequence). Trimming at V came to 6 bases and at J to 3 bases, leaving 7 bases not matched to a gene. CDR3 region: CASSHDRAYTEAFF. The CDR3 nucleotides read TGTGCCAGCAGTCACGACAGGGCCTACACTGAAGCTTTCTTT.

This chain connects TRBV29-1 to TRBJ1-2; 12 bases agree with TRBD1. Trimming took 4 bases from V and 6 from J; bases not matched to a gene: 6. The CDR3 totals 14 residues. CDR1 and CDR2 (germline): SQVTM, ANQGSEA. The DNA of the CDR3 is TGCAGCGTTGGGGACAGGGGGCAAGTTGATGGCTACACCTTC. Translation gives CSVGDRGQVDGYTF.

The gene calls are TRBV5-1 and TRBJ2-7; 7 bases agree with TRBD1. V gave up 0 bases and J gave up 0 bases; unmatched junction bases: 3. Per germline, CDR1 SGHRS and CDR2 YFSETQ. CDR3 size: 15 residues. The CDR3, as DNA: TGCGCCAGCAGCTTGGATGGGACAGCCTCCTACGAGCAGTACTTC. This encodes CASSLDGTASYEQYF.